This T cell receptor beta chain was profiled in a study of blood T cell repertoires in COVID-19. Overall study: T cells, B-cell-depleted T cells, or PBMCs provided the cDNA or gDNA that served as material.

This CDR3 contains 15 residues. The ends were cut back, 5 bases at V and 4 bases at J, with 17 bases in the middle. Germline lookup yields CDR1 SNHLY and CDR2 FYNNEI. Here immunoSEQ multiplex PCR was the method, and the copy in TCRdb shows in-frame clones only, minus some. The sample yields under 450,000 clones, roughly 87% seen once. The clonotype was recovered from a woman aged 45-60 years who had recovered from COVID-19. The chain has TRBV2 and TRBJ1-1; maybe TRBD1 (5 bases). The source material was PBMCs or T cells enriched from blood (not recorded which). This CDR3 is CASSIFGGGFTEAFF. The DNA of the CDR3 is TGTGCCAGCAGTATTTTCGGGGGAGGGTTCACTGAAGCTTTCTTT.